The entry below describes one TCR beta chain. Per the germline V gene, CDR1 is MNHEY and CDR2 is SVGAGI. Trimming stripped 2 bases from V and 7 bases from J, with 17 bases between. The CDR3 extends over 15 amino acids. This entry is derived from a study of blood T cell repertoires in COVID-19. Clones were read by immunoSEQ multiplex PCR, and TCRdb kept only the in-frame ones, dropping some. The sample carries roughly 410,000 clones, about 89% recorded once. This chain connects TRBV6-5 to TRBJ1-2; D gene uncertain. This TCR was sampled from an older woman with COVID-19, enrolled during active disease. The specimen was peripheral blood. The DNA of the CDR3 is TGTGCCAGCAGTTACGGCCTTGTGCGAGGTCCTGGCTACACCTTC. The encoded protein is CASSYGLVRGPGYTF.